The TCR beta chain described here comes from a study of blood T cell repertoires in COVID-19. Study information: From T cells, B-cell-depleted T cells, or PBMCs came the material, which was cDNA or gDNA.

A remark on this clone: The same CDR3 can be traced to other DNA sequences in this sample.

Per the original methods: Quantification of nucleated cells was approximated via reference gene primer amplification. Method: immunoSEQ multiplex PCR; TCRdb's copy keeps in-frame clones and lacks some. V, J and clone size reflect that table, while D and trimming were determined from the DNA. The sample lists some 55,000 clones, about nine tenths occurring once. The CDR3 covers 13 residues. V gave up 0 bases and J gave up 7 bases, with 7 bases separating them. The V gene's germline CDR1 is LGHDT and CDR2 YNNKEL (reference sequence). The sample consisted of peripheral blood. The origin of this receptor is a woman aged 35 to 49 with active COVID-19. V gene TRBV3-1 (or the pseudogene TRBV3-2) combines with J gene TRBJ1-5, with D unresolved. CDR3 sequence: CASSQDLNQPQHF. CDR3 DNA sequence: TGTGCCAGCAGCCAAGATCTAAACCAGCCCCAGCATTTT.